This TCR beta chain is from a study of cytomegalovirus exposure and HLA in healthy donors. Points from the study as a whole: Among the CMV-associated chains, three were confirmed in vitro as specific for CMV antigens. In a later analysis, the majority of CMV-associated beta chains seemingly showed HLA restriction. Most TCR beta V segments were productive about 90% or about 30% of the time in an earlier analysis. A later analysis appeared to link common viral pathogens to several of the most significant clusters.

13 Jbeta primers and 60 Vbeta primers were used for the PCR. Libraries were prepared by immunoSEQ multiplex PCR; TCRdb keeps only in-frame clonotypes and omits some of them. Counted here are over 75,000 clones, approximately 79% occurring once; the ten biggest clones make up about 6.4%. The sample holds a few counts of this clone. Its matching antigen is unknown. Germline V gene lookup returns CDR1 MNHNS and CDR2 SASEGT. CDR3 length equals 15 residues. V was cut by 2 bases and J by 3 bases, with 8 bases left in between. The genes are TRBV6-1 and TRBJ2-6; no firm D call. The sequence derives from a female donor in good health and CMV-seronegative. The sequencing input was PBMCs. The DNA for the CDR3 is TGTGCCAGCAGTGAATCGGGTCGTGGGGCCAACGTCCTGACTTTC. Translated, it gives CASSESGRGANVLTF.